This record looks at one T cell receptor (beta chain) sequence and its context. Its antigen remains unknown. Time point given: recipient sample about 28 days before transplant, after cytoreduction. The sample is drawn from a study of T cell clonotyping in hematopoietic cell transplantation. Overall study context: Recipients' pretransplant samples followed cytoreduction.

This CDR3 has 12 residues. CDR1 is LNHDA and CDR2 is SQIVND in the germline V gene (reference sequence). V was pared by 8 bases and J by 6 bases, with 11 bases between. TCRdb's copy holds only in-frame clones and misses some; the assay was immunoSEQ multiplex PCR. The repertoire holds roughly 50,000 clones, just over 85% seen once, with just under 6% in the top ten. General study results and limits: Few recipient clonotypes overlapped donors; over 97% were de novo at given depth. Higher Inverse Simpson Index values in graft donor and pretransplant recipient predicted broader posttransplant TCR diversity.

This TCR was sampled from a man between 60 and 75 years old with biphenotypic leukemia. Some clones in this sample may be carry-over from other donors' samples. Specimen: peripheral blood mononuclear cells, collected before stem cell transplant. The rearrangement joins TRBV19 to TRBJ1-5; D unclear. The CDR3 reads CASLKVGQPQHF. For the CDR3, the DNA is TGTGCCAGTTTAAAGGTCGGTCAGCCCCAGCATTTT.